This T cell receptor (beta chain) was captured by sequencing in a study of tumor-infiltrating lymphocytes in oesophageal squamous cell carcinoma. In the case of this clonotype: No conserved phenylalanine or tryptophan ends this CDR3, so it is likely a read error. No DNA is shown, since the ends of the CDR3 on it are uncertain; the CDR3 is the one TCRdb lists.

The germline V gene encodes CDR1 SGHVS and CDR2 FNYEAQ. The CDR3 spans 17 amino acids, including both terminal residues. TCRdb reprocessed the PCR reads with MiXCR, giving one entry per CDR3 protein. The sample holds some 20,000 distinct CDR3 sequences; roughly 40% are singletons and the top ten take about 30%. J is TRBJ2-3 and V is TRBV7-6; TRBD2, the D gene given by the table, was not confirmed from the DNA. The sequencing input was normal esophageal tissue next to the tumor. This clonotype was obtained from a female donor with esophageal squamous cell carcinoma. This CDR3 reads CASSLAVGSNYEQYFGP.